The 21 T cell receptor beta chains below were found in one sample sequenced in a study of human T cells and chemical hapten exposure. MiXCR was run by TCRdb on the RACE reads, yielding one entry per CDR3 protein. The sample shows around 350,000 distinct CDR3 sequences, 5.5% of them seen only once. Indicated time point: pre-sensitization, week 0. Treatment specified: therapeutic diphenylcyclopropenone sensitization with weekly scalp DPC. Sample: whole blood, taken in connection with sensitization to the hapten diphenylcyclopropenone (DPC). All receptors derive from a woman aged 18-29 years with alopecia areata. Some clones in this sample may be carry-over from other donors' samples.

This clonotype was picked up many times. The chain joins TRBV13 to TRBJ2-5; 7 bases map to TRBD1. There are 16 residues in the CDR3. The germline CDR1 and CDR2 sequences are PRHDT and FYEKMQ (reference sequence). V lost 2 bases to trimming and J lost 2 bases; unmatched junction nucleotides: 8. CDR3 nucleotides: TGTGCCAGCAGCTTACTACAGGGGCAAGCTCAAGAGACCCAGTACTTC. Its translation: CASSLLQGQAQETQYF.

This clonotype was detected a few times. The chain has TRBV27 and TRBJ1-1; possibly TRBD1 for D (6 bases). This CDR3 has 15 amino acids. The germline V and J ends were trimmed by 4 bases and 0 bases, with 12 bases remaining between them. Germline loops: CDR1 MNHEY, CDR2 SMNVEV (reference sequence). CDR3 bases: TGTGCCAGCAGTTCCTGGACAGAAATGAACACTGAAGCTTTCTTT. Amino acid sequence: CASSSWTEMNTEAFF.

This clonotype was counted ten times or more. This chain uses TRBV6-1 with TRBJ2-1, with 8 bases identical to TRBD1. This CDR3 is 16 amino acids long. The junction had 9 bases not matched to a gene; V was cut back by 6 bases and J by 2 bases. Germline V gives CDR1 MNHNS, CDR2 SASEGT. CDR3 region: CASSPISGGTYNEQFF. The DNA for the CDR3 is TGTGCCAGCAGCCCAATTTCAGGGGGCACCTACAATGAGCAGTTCTTC.

The chain carries TRBV20-1 and TRBJ2-3; D remains unclear. Germline V gives CDR1 DFQATT, CDR2 SNEGSKA (reference sequence). Trimming removed 3 bases at V and 0 bases at J, with 4 bases between. This CDR3 comprises 12 residues. The CDR3 bases are TGCAGTGCTAGCCCTAGCACAGATACGCAGTATTTT. Its translation is CSASPSTDTQYF.

There are many counts of this clonotype. The V and J genes are TRBV6-2 or TRBV6-3 and TRBJ2-7, with TRBD1 matching 7 bases. CDR3 length: 14 amino acids. Unmatched junction bases numbered 9, after V lost 6 bases and J lost 4 bases. The germline CDR1 and CDR2 sequences are MNHEY and SVGEGT. CDR3: CASRDQQGRYEQYF. The CDR3 nucleotides are TGTGCCAGCAGGGACCAACAGGGGCGGTACGAGCAGTACTTC.

This clonotype was seen only a few times. V is TRBV29-1 and J is TRBJ2-3; possible D gene TRBD1, 5 bases. The CDR3 extends over 13 amino acids. Germline CDR1 SQVTM, CDR2 ANQGSEA. Trimming stripped 3 bases from V and 6 bases from J, with 13 bases between. The CDR3 DNA reads TGCAGCGTTGATGTGGGGCGTGGGGATACGCAGTATTTT. It codes for CSVDVGRGDTQYF.

This clonotype was observed at least ten times. CDR3 coding DNA: TGCAGTGCTAGCGGGGGGGTCGTGGAGACCCAGTACTTC. Its protein is CSASGGVVETQYF. V is TRBV20-1 and J is TRBJ2-5; 8 bases are shared with TRBD2. V was clipped by 3 bases and J by 5 bases; unmatched bases: 5. The CDR3 totals 13 residues. Per germline, CDR1 DFQATT and CDR2 SNEGSKA (reference sequence).

Only a few counts were recorded for this clonotype. The J gene is TRBJ1-1, the V gene TRBV12-5; TRBD1 matches 7 bases. With V trimmed by 6 bases and J by 5 bases, 6 bases remained unmatched. This CDR3 comprises 13 residues. Germline values: CDR1 LGHNT, CDR2 FRNRAP. Here the CDR3 reads CASGGTAGTEAFF. The CDR3 coding sequence is TGTGCTAGTGGGGGGACAGCCGGGACTGAAGCTTTCTTT.

This clonotype has ten or more counts. The chain uses TRBV7-2 and TRBJ1-2; D is unresolved. Germline loops: CDR1 SGHTA, CDR2 FQGNSA. This CDR3 is 15 amino acids long. Trimming removed 1 base from V and 3 bases from J, with 12 bases in between. The CDR3 nucleotides are TGTGCCAGCAGCTTAGTGGTAGGGATAGACTATGGCTACACCTTC. Protein: CASSLVVGIDYGYTF.

This clonotype showed up just a few times. The CDR3 region is CATSRDRDRVGLNYGYTF. The DNA for the CDR3 is TGTGCCACCAGCAGAGATCGTGACAGGGTTGGCCTCAACTATGGCTACACCTTC. The V gene is TRBV15, the J gene TRBJ1-2; 7 bases agree with TRBD1. The CDR3 is 18 residues long. Per the germline V gene, CDR1 is LNHNV and CDR2 is YYDKDF (reference sequence). Trimming removed 0 bases from V and 2 bases from J; junction bases left unmatched: 12.

This clonotype came up many times. The genes are TRBV4-1 and TRBJ1-1; maybe TRBD1 (5 bases). The germline gives CDR1 MGHRA, CDR2 YSYEKL. The V and J ends lost 3 bases and 1 base respectively, with 24 bases between them. The CDR3 has 19 amino acids. CDR3: CASSQGIKGPRNGNTEAFF. In nucleotides, the CDR3 is TGCGCCAGCAGCCAGGGAATAAAGGGACCGCGAAACGGGAACACTGAAGCTTTCTTT.

The table lists this clonotype with many counts. The V gene is TRBV7-2, the J gene TRBJ1-2; D is uncertain. This CDR3 is 13 amino acids long. The germline V and J ends were trimmed by 1 base and 4 bases, with 7 bases remaining between them. Germline V gene lookup returns CDR1 SGHTA and CDR2 FQGNSA. CDR3 residues: CASSLGQSYGYTF. The CDR3 region has the DNA TGTGCCAGCAGCTTAGGCCAGTCCTATGGCTACACCTTC.

The table lists this clonotype with many counts. V usage is TRBV7-9 and J usage is TRBJ2-4; D not certain. Between the trimmed V and J ends, which lost 1 base and 0 bases, there was a span of 7 bases. Germline assignment: CDR1 SEHNR and CDR2 FQNEAQ (reference sequence). The CDR3 has 15 residues. The CDR3 sequence: CASSLVTLAKNIQYF. In DNA form, the CDR3 reads TGTGCCAGCAGCTTAGTTACCCTAGCCAAAAACATTCAGTACTTC.

This chain links TRBV7-2 with TRBJ2-4; 8 nucleotides match TRBD1. J gave up 3 bases and V 5 bases, and 3 bases lay outside the gene matches. From germline, CDR1 is SGHTA and CDR2 FQGNSA. The CDR3 runs to 14 residues. The CDR3 loop reads CASSQTGGKNIQYF. DNA of the CDR3: TGTGCCAGCAGCCAAACAGGGGGCAAAAACATTCAGTACTTC.

There are many counts of this clonotype. The rearrangement joins TRBV10-2 to TRBJ1-3; 8 bases map to TRBD1. The germline V gene encodes CDR1 WSHSY and CDR2 SAAADI. CDR3 length: 14 residues. After removal of 5 bases from V and 4 bases from J, the junction contained 4 bases not matched to a gene. Here the CDR3 DNA reads TGCGCCAGCAGTAGGGACAGGCCAGGAAACACCATATATTTT. As protein: CASSRDRPGNTIYF.

This clonotype was detected ten times or more. The rearrangement links TRBV5-4 to TRBJ2-2; maybe TRBD1 (5 bases). The germline V gene encodes CDR1 SGHNT and CDR2 YYREEE (reference sequence). The CDR3 sequence is 16 residues long. V was pared by 2 bases and J by 6 bases, with 17 bases between. In DNA, the CDR3 is TGTGCCAGCAGCTTCGACAGTCCCAGGGAAGCCGGGGAGCTGTTTTTT. This encodes CASSFDSPREAGELFF.

Ten or more counts support this clonotype. The chain is built from TRBV5-6 and TRBJ2-1, with a possible D match to TRBD1 (5 bases). V was clipped by 4 bases and J by 5 bases, with 19 bases between them. Germline V gives CDR1 SGHDT, CDR2 YYEEEE. The CDR3 runs to 16 residues. CDR3 loop: CASSAGPTRGHNEQFF. The CDR3 region has the DNA TGTGCCAGCAGCGCCGGGCCAACAAGGGGTCACAATGAGCAGTTCTTC.

The chain is built from TRBV12-3 or TRBV12-4 and TRBJ2-1; maybe TRBD2 (5 bases). V dropped 6 bases and J dropped 0 bases, with 9 bases sitting between them. CDR3 length: 14 residues. The CDR3 sequence: CASSRGGSYNEQFF. The CDR3 nucleotides are TGTGCCAGCAGCCGCGGAGGCTCCTACAATGAGCAGTTCTTC.

This chain joins TRBV6-5 and TRBJ2-1, with a weak D call TRBD2 (6 bases). Germline CDR1 reads MNHEY; CDR2 reads SVGAGI. The CDR3 totals 15 residues. Trimming took off 5 bases at V and 0 bases at J, with 11 bases between the two ends. CDR3 DNA: TGTGCCAGCAGTACTAGCTCCAGCTCCTACAATGAGCAGTTCTTC. Translating it yields CASSTSSSSYNEQFF.

This clonotype was detected ten times or more. J is TRBJ1-5 and V is TRBV12-3 or TRBV12-4, with D possibly matching TRBD1 (6 bases). Trimming left V 7 bases short and J 6 bases short, with 16 bases between. The CDR3 contains 14 residues. The DNA for the CDR3 is TGTGCCAGCACCACTAAGGGGGGAAGTCAGCCCCAGCATTTT. Its translation is CASTTKGGSQPQHF.

This clonotype was seen repeatedly, ten times or more. The chain is built from TRBV4-3 and TRBJ2-7; 8 bases align to TRBD1. Germline values: CDR1 LGHNA, CDR2 YSLEER. This CDR3 is 16 amino acids long. Losses at the gene ends were 0 bases for V and 10 bases for J; bases not matched to a gene: 14. CDR3 nucleotide sequence: TGCGCCAGCAGCCAAGATCTGGAGACAGGGGCCCGCGAACAGTACTTC. Its protein product is CASSQDLETGAREQYF.